The 5 T cell receptor beta chains below come from one sample, sequenced in a study of radiation and T cells in renal cell carcinoma. The treatment denotes: treatment-naive control, cytoreductive nephrectomy. The method was immunoSEQ multiplex PCR; TCRdb's version includes in-frame clones alone and lacks a portion of them. This table holds about 16,000 clones, 58% found once. Sequencing was performed on tumor tissue, taken from a patient whose treatment was nephrectomy without radiotherapy. Receptors were obtained from a man aged 40-50 years with renal cell carcinoma.

The V and J genes are TRBV28 and TRBJ1-2; the match to TRBD1 covers 9 bases. Germline V gene data show CDR1 as MDHEN and CDR2 as SYDVKM. The CDR3 covers 15 residues. Losses at the gene ends were 4 bases for V and 8 bases for J; bases not matched to a gene: 11. The CDR3 loop is CASSSPSQGARGYTF. CDR3 DNA: TGTGCCAGCAGTTCACCCTCACAGGGGGCGCGGGGCTACACCTTC.

This sequence joins TRBV14 and TRBJ2-6; D is tentatively TRBD1 or TRBD2 (5 bases each). This CDR3 has 20 amino acids. From germline, CDR1 is SGHDN and CDR2 FVKESK. V shed 0 bases and J shed 2 bases, with 20 bases lying between them. This CDR3 is CASSQEYGPLGEPGANVLTF. CDR3 DNA sequence: TGTGCCAGCAGCCAAGAATACGGGCCTTTAGGGGAGCCTGGGGCCAACGTCCTGACTTTC.

The chain combines TRBV7-9 with TRBJ1-4; D remains ambiguous. This CDR3 has 14 residues. Per the germline V gene, CDR1 is SEHNR and CDR2 is FQNEAQ (reference sequence). Trimming left V 5 bases short and J 11 bases short, with 18 bases between. Written as DNA, the CDR3 is TGTGCCAGCAGCCGTTACCGTGATGAGGAGAAACTGTTTTTT. Translated: CASSRYRDEEKLFF.

The chain has TRBV18 and TRBJ2-5; D might be TRBD1 (6 bases). The CDR3 sequence is 13 residues long. Trimming cost V 5 bases and J 2 bases, with 9 bases left between them. In germline, CDR1 is KGHSH, CDR2 LQKENI. CDR3 DNA: TGTGCCAGCTCAAGGGACATTCAAGAGACCCAGTACTTC. Translating gives CASSRDIQETQYF.

The chain uses TRBV9 and TRBJ2-5; TRBD2 matches 9 bases. The CDR3 is made up of 17 amino acids. The V gene end was trimmed by 4 bases and the J gene end by 2 bases; junction bases not matched to a gene: 12. Per the germline V gene, CDR1 is SGDLS and CDR2 is YYNGEE. Here the CDR3 DNA reads TGTGCCAGCAGCCTGGGACTAGCAGACTTACTTCAAGAGACCCAGTACTTC. Its translation is CASSLGLADLLQETQYF. Full variable domain (remainder filled in from reference TRBV9 and TRBJ2-5): DSGVTQTPKHLITATGQRVTLRCSPRSGDLSVYWYQQSLDQGLQFLIQYYNGEERAKGNILERFSAQQFPDLHSELNLSSLELGDSALYFCASSLGLADLLQETQYFGPGTRLLVL.